The clone carrying this TCR beta chain was observed once. TCR beta CDR3 regions were amplified from RNA transcripts. The HTBI primer set drove a first-round RT-PCR of the TCR CDR3. TCRdb reprocessed the multiplex PCR reads with MiXCR, giving one entry per CDR3 protein. This table has about 360,000 distinct CDR3 sequences, about 25% appearing once. V was pared by 5 bases and J by 4 bases, with 15 bases between. The CDR3 covers 15 residues. CDR1 is LGHDT and CDR2 is YNNKEL in the germline V gene (reference sequence). Newly diagnosed hyperthyroidism, duration under 2 months, in patients aged 18 to 65. The source of the PBMCs was around 9 ml of fresh peripheral blood. These data originate in a study of T cells in Graves' hyperthyroidism and ophthalmopathy. As for the study in general: Specimen type is peripheral blood, collected at initial diagnosis prior to any treatment.

The sequence was obtained from a man aged 50-59 years with Graves' hyperthyroidism. The chain uses TRBV3-1 and TRBJ2-1; D possibly corresponds to TRBD2 (7 bases). The specimen was blood. The CDR3 DNA reads TGTGCCAGCAGCTGGGGGGGCGGGACTTACAATGAGCAGTTCTTC. Translated: CASSWGGGTYNEQFF.